A single sample gave rise to the 4 T cell receptor beta chains below, sequenced in a study of shared clonotypes between healthy human individuals. Using immunoSEQ multiplex PCR, the repertoire was profiled, and TCRdb retains in-frame clones only, with some absent. Here the sample spans about 330,000 clones, around 87% being singletons. Sequencing used memory CD8+ T cells sorted from blood. Subset specified: CD45RO+ cells pooled with CCR7-negative TemRA cells. The source is a man aged 18-30 years in good health.

The V gene is TRBV11-2, the J gene TRBJ1-2, with D unclear. Trimming removed 2 bases from V and 0 bases from J, with 7 bases in between. This CDR3 contains 14 residues. Germline-derived CDR1 and CDR2 are SGHAT and FQNNGV. CDR3 in DNA: TGTGCCAGCAGCTTAATCTCAGCTAACTATGGCTACACCTTC. Protein sequence: CASSLISANYGYTF.

The rearrangement joins TRBV7-2 to TRBJ1-3; D not certain. Between the trimmed V and J ends, which lost 5 bases and 0 bases, there was a span of 8 bases. The CDR3 has 14 amino acids. The germline CDR1 and CDR2 sequences are SGHTA and FQGNSA. CDR3 sequence (DNA): TGTGCCAGCAGCCCGGTTCTCTCTGGAAACACCATATATTTT. Amino acids: CASSPVLSGNTIYF.

Only one count was recorded for this clone. J is TRBJ1-2 and V is TRBV5-4; a weak D match, TRBD1 (6 bases). The CDR3 is made up of 13 amino acids. Germline CDR1 reads SGHNT; CDR2 reads YYREEE (reference sequence). V was pared by 3 bases and J by 6 bases, with 12 bases between. This chain's CDR3 is CASSSSGEHGYTF. As DNA, the CDR3 is TGTGCCAGCAGCTCTTCAGGGGAGCATGGCTACACCTTC. The full variable domain, rest sourced from reference TRBV5-4 and TRBJ1-2, is ETGVTQSPTHLIKTRGQQVTLRCSSQSGHNTVSWYQQALGQGPQFIFQYYREEENGRGNFPPRFSGLQFPNYSSELNVNALELDDSALYLCASSSSGEHGYTFGSGTRLTVV.

This clone was recorded only once. J is TRBJ2-7 and V is TRBV4-3, with 9 bases identical to TRBD1. V gave up 1 base and J gave up 6 bases; unmatched junction bases: 4. The CDR3 loop spans 14 amino acids. Germline V CDR1 and CDR2: LGHNA, YSLEER. The CDR3 sequence is CASSQGDRAAEQYF. The DNA of the CDR3 is TGCGCCAGCAGCCAAGGGGACAGGGCGGCCGAGCAGTACTTC.